Listed here is a single T cell receptor (beta chain). TCRdb's table, derived via immunoSEQ multiplex PCR, lists solely in-frame clones and lacks some. In the table there are some 2 million clones, about 95% of which are singletons. The CDR3 is 14 residues long. The J segment lost 8 bases and the V segment lost 5 bases, leaving 6 bases of the junction unmatched. Germline V gene lookup returns CDR1 SGHVS and CDR2 FQNEAQ. This sample was included in a study of shared clonotypes between healthy human individuals. The naive CD8 subset, CD45RO-negative cells positively selected for CCR7, excluded terminally differentiated effector memory CD45RA+ cells.

The receptor comes from a man younger than 30 in good health. V usage is TRBV7-8 and J usage is TRBJ1-4; 9 nucleotides align to TRBD1. Sample: naive CD8+ T cells sorted from blood. CDR3 nucleotide sequence: TGTGCCAGCAGCCGCGACAGGGGGGACGAAAAACTGTTTTTT. Protein sequence: CASSRDRGDEKLFF.